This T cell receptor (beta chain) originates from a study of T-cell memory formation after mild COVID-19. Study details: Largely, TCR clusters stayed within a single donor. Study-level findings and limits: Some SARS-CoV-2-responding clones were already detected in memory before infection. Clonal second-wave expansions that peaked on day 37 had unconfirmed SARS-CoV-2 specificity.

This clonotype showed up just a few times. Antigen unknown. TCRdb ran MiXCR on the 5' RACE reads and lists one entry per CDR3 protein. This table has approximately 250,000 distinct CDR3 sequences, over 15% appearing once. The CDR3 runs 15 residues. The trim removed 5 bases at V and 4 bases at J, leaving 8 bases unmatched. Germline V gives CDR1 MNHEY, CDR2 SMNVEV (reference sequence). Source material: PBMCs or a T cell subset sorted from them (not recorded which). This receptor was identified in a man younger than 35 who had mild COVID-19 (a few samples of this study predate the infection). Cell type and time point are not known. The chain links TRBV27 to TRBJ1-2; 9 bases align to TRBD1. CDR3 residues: CASSDSGTGTYGYTF. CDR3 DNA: TGTGCCAGCAGTGACTCCGGGACAGGGACCTATGGCTACACCTTC.